This TCR beta chain stems from a study of cytomegalovirus exposure and HLA in healthy donors. Whole-study context: Most genotyped donors, 81% of 398, had Caucasian-associated genetic ancestry. General observations from the study: Researchers left out some V segments, among them TRBV6-2 and TRBV6-3, as indistinguishable. Later on, an analysis showed TCR association rates differing by HLA locus, with DRB1 the most and HLA-C the fewest.

60 Vbeta and 13 Jbeta primers were used in PCR. The data were produced by immunoSEQ multiplex PCR, yet TCRdb's version contains in-frame clones alone and is incomplete. The sample lists a few hundred thousand clones; more than 65% were seen once. Germline V lookup: CDR1 SGHAT, CDR2 FQNNGV. The CDR3 contains 17 residues. Trimming took off 0 bases at V and 0 bases at J, with 14 bases between the two ends. As regards this clone: Antigen: not known. This CDR3 is also generated by other DNA sequences in the sample.

Sequencing used PBMCs. This chain joins TRBV11-2 and TRBJ1-2; maybe TRBD1 (5 bases). The receptor was derived from a woman aged 25 to 39 in good health and CMV-seronegative. CDR3 loop: CASSLDGRGRSNYGYTF. CDR3 DNA sequence: TGTGCCAGCAGCTTAGACGGGAGGGGTCGATCTAACTATGGCTACACCTTC.